This T cell receptor (beta chain) emerged from a study of blood T cell repertoires in COVID-19. Study context: Sources were T cells, B-cell-depleted T cells, or PBMCs; the material itself was cDNA or gDNA.

V was trimmed by 6 bases and J by 0 bases, leaving 14 bases between them. There are 15 residues in the CDR3. From germline, CDR1 is MDHEN and CDR2 SYDVKM. Repertoires were generated with immunoSEQ multiplex PCR, while TCRdb's copy carries only in-frame clones and drops some. The sample includes 50,000 to 65,000 clones, roughly 89% of them seen just once. This clone was seen just once. The receptor comes from a man in his fifties or sixties with active COVID-19. The sequenced sample was peripheral blood. The chain couples TRBV28 to TRBJ1-1, with a tentative D call TRBD1 (5 bases). CDR3 sequence (DNA): TGTGCCAGCAGCACGACAGCAGTCATGAACACTGAAGCTTTCTTT. This gives the protein CASSTTAVMNTEAFF. The whole variable domain, remainder taken from reference TRBV28 and TRBJ1-1, is DVKVTQSSRYLVKRTGEKVFLECVQDMDHENMFWYRQDPGLGLRLIYFSYDVKMKEKGDIPEGYSVSREKKERFSLILESASTNQTSMYLCASSTTAVMNTEAFFGQGTRLTVV.